The source of this T cell receptor beta chain is a study of blood T cell repertoires in COVID-19. Study-wide background: Samples representing acute and convalescent COVID-19 were sourced from the United States, Italy and Spain. Sample material is recorded as cDNA or gDNA derived from T cells, B-cell-depleted T cells, or PBMCs.

The germline CDR1 and CDR2 sequences are PRHDT and FYEKMQ (reference sequence). Trimming took 6 bases from V and 8 from J; bases not matched to a gene: 9. The CDR3 has 14 residues. In the source study's methods: Amplification of reference gene primers provided the estimated nucleated cell counts. Sequencing used immunoSEQ multiplex PCR; TCRdb keeps in-frame clones, though not all of them. V, J and clone size reflect that table, while D and trimming were determined from the DNA. The sample consists of some 65,000 clones, over 75% of them appearing once. This chain uses TRBV13 with TRBJ2-1; 8 bases match TRBD2. The sequenced sample consisted of peripheral blood. The sequence derives from a man aged 80 or over with acute or convalescent COVID-19. The CDR3 sequence is CASRSSGRFDEQFF. The CDR3 region has the DNA TGTGCCAGCAGGTCGAGCGGGAGATTCGATGAGCAGTTCTTC.